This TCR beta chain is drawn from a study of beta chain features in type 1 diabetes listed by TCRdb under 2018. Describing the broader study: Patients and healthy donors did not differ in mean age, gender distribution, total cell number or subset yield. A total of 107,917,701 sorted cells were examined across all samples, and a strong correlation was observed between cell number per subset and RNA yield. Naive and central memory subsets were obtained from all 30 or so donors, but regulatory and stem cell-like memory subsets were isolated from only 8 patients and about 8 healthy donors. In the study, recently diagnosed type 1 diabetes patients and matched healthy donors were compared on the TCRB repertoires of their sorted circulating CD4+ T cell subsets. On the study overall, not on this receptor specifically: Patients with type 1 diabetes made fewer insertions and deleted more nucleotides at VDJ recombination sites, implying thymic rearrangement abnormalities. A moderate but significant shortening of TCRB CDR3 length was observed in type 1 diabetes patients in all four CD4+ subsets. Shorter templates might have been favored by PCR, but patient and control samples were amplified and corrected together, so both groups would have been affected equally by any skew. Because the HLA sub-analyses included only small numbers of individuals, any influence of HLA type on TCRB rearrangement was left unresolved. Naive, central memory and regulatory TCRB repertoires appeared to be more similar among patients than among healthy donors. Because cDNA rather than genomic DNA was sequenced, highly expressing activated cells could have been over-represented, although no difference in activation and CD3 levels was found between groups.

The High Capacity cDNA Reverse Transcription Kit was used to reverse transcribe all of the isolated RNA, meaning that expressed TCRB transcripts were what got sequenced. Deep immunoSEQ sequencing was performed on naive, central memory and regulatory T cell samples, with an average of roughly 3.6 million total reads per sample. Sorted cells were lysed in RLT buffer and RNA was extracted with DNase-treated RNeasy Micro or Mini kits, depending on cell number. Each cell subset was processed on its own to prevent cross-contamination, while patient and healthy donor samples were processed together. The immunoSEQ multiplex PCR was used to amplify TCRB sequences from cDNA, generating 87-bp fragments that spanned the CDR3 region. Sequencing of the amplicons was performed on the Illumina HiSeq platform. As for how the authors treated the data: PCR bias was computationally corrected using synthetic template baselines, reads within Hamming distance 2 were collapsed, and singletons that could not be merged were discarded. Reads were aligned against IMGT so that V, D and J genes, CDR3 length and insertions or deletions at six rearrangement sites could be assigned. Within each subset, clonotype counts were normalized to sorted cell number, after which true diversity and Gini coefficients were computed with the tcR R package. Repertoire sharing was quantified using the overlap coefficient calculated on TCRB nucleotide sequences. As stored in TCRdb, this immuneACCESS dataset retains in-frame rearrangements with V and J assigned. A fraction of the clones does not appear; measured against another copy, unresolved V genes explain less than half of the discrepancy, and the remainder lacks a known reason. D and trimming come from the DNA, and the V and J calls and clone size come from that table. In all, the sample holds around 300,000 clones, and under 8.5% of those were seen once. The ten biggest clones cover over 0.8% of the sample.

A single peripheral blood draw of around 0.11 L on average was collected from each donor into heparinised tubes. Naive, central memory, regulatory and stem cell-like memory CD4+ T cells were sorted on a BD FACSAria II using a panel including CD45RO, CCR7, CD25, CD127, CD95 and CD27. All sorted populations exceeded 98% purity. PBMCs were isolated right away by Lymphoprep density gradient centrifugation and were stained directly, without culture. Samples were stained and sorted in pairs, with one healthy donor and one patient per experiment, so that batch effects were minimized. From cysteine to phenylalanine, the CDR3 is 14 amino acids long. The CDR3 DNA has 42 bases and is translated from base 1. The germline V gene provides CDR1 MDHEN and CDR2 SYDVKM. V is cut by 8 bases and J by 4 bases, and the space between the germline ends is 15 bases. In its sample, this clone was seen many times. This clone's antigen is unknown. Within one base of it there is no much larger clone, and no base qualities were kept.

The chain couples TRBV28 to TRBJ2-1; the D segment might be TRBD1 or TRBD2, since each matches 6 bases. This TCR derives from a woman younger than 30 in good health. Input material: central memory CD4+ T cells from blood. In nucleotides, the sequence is TGTGCCAGCTCAGGGGAGGAACTTTACAATGAGCAGTTCTTC. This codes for CASSGEELYNEQFF.